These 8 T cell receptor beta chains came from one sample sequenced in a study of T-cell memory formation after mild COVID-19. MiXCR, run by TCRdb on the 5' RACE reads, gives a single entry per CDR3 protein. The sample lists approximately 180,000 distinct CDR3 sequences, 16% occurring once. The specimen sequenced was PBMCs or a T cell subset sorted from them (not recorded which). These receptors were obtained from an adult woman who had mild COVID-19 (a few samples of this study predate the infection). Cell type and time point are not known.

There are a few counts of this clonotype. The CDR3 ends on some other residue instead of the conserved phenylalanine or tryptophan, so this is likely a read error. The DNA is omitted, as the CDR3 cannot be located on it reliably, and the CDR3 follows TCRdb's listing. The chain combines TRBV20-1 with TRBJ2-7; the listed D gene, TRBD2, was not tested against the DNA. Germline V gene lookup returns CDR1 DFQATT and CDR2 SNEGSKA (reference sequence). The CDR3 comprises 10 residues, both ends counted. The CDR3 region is CSDGGRRATY.

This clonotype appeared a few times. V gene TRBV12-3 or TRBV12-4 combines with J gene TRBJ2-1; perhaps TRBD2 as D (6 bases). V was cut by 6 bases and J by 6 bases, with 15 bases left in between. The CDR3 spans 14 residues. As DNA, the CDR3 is TGTGCCAGCAGACCCGGGACTCCCGTCAATGAGCAGTTCTTC. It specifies CASRPGTPVNEQFF.

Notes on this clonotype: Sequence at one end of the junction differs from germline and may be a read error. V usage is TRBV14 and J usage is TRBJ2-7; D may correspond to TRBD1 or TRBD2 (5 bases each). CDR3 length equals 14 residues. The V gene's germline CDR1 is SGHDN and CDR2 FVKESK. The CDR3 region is CASSLNLGTYERYF. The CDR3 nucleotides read TGTGCCAGCAGTCTAAACCTCGGGACCTACGAGCGGTACTTC.

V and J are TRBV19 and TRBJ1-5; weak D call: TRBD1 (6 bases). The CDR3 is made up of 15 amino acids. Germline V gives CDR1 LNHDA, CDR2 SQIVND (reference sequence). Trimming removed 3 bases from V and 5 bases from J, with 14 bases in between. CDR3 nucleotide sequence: TGTGCCAGTAGTATTGGGGGCTTAAGATATCAGCCCCAGCATTTT. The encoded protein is CASSIGGLRYQPQHF.

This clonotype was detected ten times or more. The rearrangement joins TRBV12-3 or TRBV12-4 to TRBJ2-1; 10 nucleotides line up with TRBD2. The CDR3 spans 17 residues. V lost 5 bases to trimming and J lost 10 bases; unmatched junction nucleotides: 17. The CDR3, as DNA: TGTGCCAGCAGTGCCCCAGCGGGAGGGCCCTTCCCCAGAGAGCAGTTCTTC. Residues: CASSAPAGGPFPREQFF.

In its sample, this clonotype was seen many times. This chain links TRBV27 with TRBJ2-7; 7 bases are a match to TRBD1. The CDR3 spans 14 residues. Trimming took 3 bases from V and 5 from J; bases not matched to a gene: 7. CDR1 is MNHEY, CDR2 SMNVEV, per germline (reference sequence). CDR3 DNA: TGTGCCAGCAGTTTTCGACAGGGATCAGACGAGCAGTACTTC. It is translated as CASSFRQGSDEQYF.

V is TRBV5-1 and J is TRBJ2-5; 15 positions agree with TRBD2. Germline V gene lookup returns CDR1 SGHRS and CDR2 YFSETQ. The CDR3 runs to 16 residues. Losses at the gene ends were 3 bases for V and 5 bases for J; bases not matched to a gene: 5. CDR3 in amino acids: CASSSRTSGGAETQYF. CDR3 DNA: TGCGCCAGCAGCTCCCGGACTAGCGGGGGGGCGGAGACCCAGTACTTC.

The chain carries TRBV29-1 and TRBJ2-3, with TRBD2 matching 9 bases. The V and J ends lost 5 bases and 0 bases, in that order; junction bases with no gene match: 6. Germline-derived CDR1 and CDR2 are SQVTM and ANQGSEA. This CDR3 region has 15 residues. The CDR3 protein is CSVRRLAASTDTQYF. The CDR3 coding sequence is TGCAGCGTTCGTAGACTAGCGGCTAGCACAGATACGCAGTATTTT.